The T cell receptor (beta chain) under discussion was sequenced for a study of CD8+ T cells in alopecia areata. This clone was recorded once. Sample treatment: oral pan-JAK inhibitor, 5-10 mg twice daily. Germline V gene sequence: CDR1 GTSNPN, CDR2 SVGIG (reference sequence). V lost 4 bases and J lost 6; bases outside the gene matches: 5. The CDR3 runs 14 residues. cDNA reverse transcribed from extracted RNA served as the sequencing template. Method: immunoSEQ multiplex PCR; TCRdb's copy keeps in-frame clones and lacks some. The profile shows hundreds of thousands of clones, about three fifths of them singletons.

The receptor was derived from a human donor with alopecia areata. The material was CD4+ T cells sorted from blood, obtained at week 52, from a patient treated with tofacitinib. The chain joins TRBV30 to TRBJ1-4; 10 positions match TRBD1. The CDR3 sequence is CAWTAGTGDEKLFF. CDR3 nucleotide sequence: TGTGCCTGGACTGCCGGGACAGGGGATGAAAAACTGTTTTTT.